Shown below are 32 T cell receptor beta chains from a single sample sequenced in a study of T cell changes during pregnancy in multiple sclerosis. The data were produced by immunoSEQ multiplex PCR, yet TCRdb's version contains in-frame clones alone and is incomplete. The profile covers roughly 90,000 clones, with 90% to 95% appearing a single time and roughly 2.4% taken by the ten largest. The source material was peripheral blood, sampled in the third trimester of pregnancy. The receptors stem from a female donor with multiple sclerosis, enrolled in a pregnancy study.

The chain recombines TRBV7-6 with TRBJ2-7; 8 positions agree with TRBD1. J was trimmed by 1 base and V by 2 bases; bases with no gene match: 4. Germline V gene sequence: CDR1 SGHVS, CDR2 FNYEAQ. CDR3 size: 15 residues. CDR3: CASSLRQGLSYEQYF. The CDR3 nucleotides are TGTGCCAGCAGCTTAAGACAGGGGCTATCCTACGAGCAGTACTTC.

The chain couples TRBV28 to TRBJ1-5, with D tentatively TRBD1 (6 bases). CDR3 length: 14 amino acids. CDR1 and CDR2 from the germline V gene are MDHEN and SYDVKM. The V and J ends lost 5 bases and 9 bases respectively, with 17 bases between them. The CDR3 region is CASSPSTGPGPQHF. The CDR3 DNA reads as TGTGCCAGCAGTCCCTCGACAGGTCCTGGGCCCCAGCATTTT.

The chain has TRBV18 and TRBJ2-1; TRBD1 matches 8 bases. CDR1 and CDR2 from the germline V gene are KGHSH and LQKENI. The V and J ends lost 6 bases and 7 bases, in that order; junction bases with no gene match: 11. The CDR3 length is 15 residues. CDR3 nucleotide sequence: TGTGCCAGCTCGTCCGGACAGGGTAGAGTAAATGAGCAGTTCTTC. Its translation is CASSSGQGRVNEQFF.

V and J are TRBV14 and TRBJ1-5; no reliable D call. Trimming removed 2 bases at V and 5 bases at J, with 4 bases between. Germline loops: CDR1 SGHDN, CDR2 FVKESK. This CDR3 contains 12 residues. The CDR3 is CASSQSDQPQHF. The CDR3 DNA follows: TGTGCCAGCAGCCAATCGGATCAGCCCCAGCATTTT.

The rearrangement uses TRBV11-2 and TRBJ2-2; weak D call: TRBD2 (6 bases). The CDR3 covers 14 residues. The germline gives CDR1 SGHAT, CDR2 FQNNGV. Trimming removed 8 bases from V and 6 bases from J, with 16 bases in between. Here the CDR3 DNA reads TGTGCCAGCGCTCGGTTCGGGAGTCCCGGGGAGCTGTTTTTT. This encodes CASARFGSPGELFF.

The rearrangement joins TRBV2 to TRBJ1-2; 11 bases map to TRBD1. The V and J ends lost 4 bases and 6 bases, in that order; junction bases with no gene match: 7. This CDR3 region has 15 residues. CDR1 and CDR2 from the germline V gene are SNHLY and FYNNEI. The DNA of the CDR3 is TGTGCCAGCAGTGGCTTATCGGGACAGGGGGATGGCTACACCTTC. This gives the protein CASSGLSGQGDGYTF. The full variable domain, in which reference TRBV2 and TRBJ1-2 provide the parts outside the CDR3, is EPEVTQTPSHQVTQMGQEVILRCVPISNHLYFYWYRQILGQKVEFLVSFYNNEISEKSEIFDDQFSVERPDGSNFTLKIRSTKLEDSAMYFCASSGLSGQGDGYTFGSGTRLTVV.

This clone was recorded only once. The V gene is TRBV15, the J gene TRBJ2-7; D is uncertain. Germline loops: CDR1 LNHNV, CDR2 YYDKDF (reference sequence). V lost 4 bases and J 7 bases, leaving 17 bases between the germline ends. The CDR3 is 14 residues long. The CDR3 nucleotides are TGTGCCACCAGCACCAACCTCCTCCACGAGGAGCAGTACTTC. It codes for CATSTNLLHEEQYF.

This clone is a singleton in its sample. The chain uses TRBV30 and TRBJ1-2; tentatively, D is TRBD1 (6 bases). The CDR3 loop spans 14 amino acids. V gave up 0 bases and J gave up 2 bases, with 10 bases separating them. CDR1 and CDR2 from the germline V gene are GTSNPN and SVGIG (reference sequence). The CDR3 DNA is TGTGCCTGGAGTGTATCAGGGGTCAACTATGGCTACACCTTC. It yields the protein CAWSVSGVNYGYTF.

CDR3 region: CASSPSHGTSGRSNTGELFF. CDR3 DNA: TGTGCCAGCAGCCCTAGTCATGGGACTAGCGGGAGGTCGAACACCGGGGAGCTGTTTTTT. The chain uses TRBV9 and TRBJ2-2, with 15 bases lining up with TRBD2. The CDR3 runs 20 residues. The ends lost 4 bases at V and 0 bases at J; junction bases unmatched: 10. Germline CDR1 reads SGDLS; CDR2 reads YYNGEE.

The chain carries TRBV10-3 and TRBJ2-1, with TRBD2 identical over 12 bases. Losses at the gene ends were 0 bases for V and 14 bases for J; bases not matched to a gene: 5. Germline loops: CDR1 ENHRY, CDR2 SYGVKD. CDR3 length: 14 amino acids. The CDR3 bases are TGTGCCATCAGTGAGTCGACTAGCGGGAGCGCCGAGTTCTTC. Amino acid sequence: CAISESTSGSAEFF.

The rearrangement links TRBV19 to TRBJ1-5; D is uncertain. Trimming took off 3 bases at V and 5 bases at J, with 11 bases between the two ends. The CDR3 sequence is 14 residues long. Germline CDR1 LNHDA, CDR2 SQIVND (reference sequence). The CDR3 is CASSMPGVDQPQHF. As DNA, the CDR3 is TGTGCCAGTAGTATGCCCGGGGTGGATCAGCCCCAGCATTTT. Drawing the rest from reference TRBV19 and TRBJ1-5, the complete variable domain is DGGITQSPKYLFRKEGQNVTLSCEQNLNHDAMYWYRQDPGQGLRLIYYSQIVNDFQKGDIAEGYSVSREKKESFPLTVTSAQKNPTAFYLCASSMPGVDQPQHFGDGTRLSIL.

The rearrangement joins TRBV27 to TRBJ2-7; no firm D call. Germline loops: CDR1 MNHEY, CDR2 SMNVEV (reference sequence). Between the trimmed V and J ends, which lost 1 base and 4 bases, there was a span of 8 bases. The length of the CDR3 is 13 residues. The CDR3 is CASSLFRGYEQYF. CDR3 nucleotide sequence: TGTGCCAGCAGTTTATTCCGAGGATACGAGCAGTACTTC.

The J gene is TRBJ2-1, the V gene TRBV28; no reliable D call. V was trimmed by 1 base and J by 0 bases, leaving 10 bases between them. From germline, CDR1 is MDHEN and CDR2 SYDVKM. This CDR3 is built from 16 residues. The CDR3 reads CASSLFEWSSYNEQFF. The CDR3 DNA sequence: TGTGCCAGCAGTTTATTCGAATGGAGCTCCTACAATGAGCAGTTCTTC. The full variable domain, rest sourced from reference TRBV28 and TRBJ2-1, is DVKVTQSSRYLVKRTGEKVFLECVQDMDHENMFWYRQDPGLGLRLIYFSYDVKMKEKGDIPEGYSVSREKKERFSLILESASTNQTSMYLCASSLFEWSSYNEQFFGPGTRLTVL.

J is TRBJ2-7 and V is TRBV6-5, with 8 nucleotides matching TRBD2. Germline V lookup: CDR1 MNHEY, CDR2 SVGAGI. CDR3 size: 16 residues. With 2 bases clipped from V and 6 bases from J, the junction kept 12 bases outside the gene matches. CDR3 loop: CASSYATSGLAIEQYF. For the CDR3, the DNA is TGTGCCAGCAGTTACGCTACCTCTGGACTAGCAATCGAGCAGTACTTC.

About this clone: The sample carries other DNA sequences with the same CDR3. The genes are TRBV6-5 and TRBJ2-2; 13 nucleotides match TRBD2. The CDR3 spans 16 residues. The ends lost 3 bases at V and 6 bases at J; junction bases unmatched: 4. From germline, CDR1 is MNHEY and CDR2 SVGAGI. The CDR3 region is CASSYLTSGRPGELFF. In nucleotides, the CDR3 is TGTGCCAGCAGTTATTTGACTAGCGGGAGGCCCGGGGAGCTGTTTTTT.

The V gene is TRBV6-5, the J gene TRBJ2-7, with 9 bases that match TRBD1. Losses at the gene ends were 2 bases for V and 1 base for J; bases not matched to a gene: 6. CDR3 size: 16 residues. CDR1 and CDR2 (germline): MNHEY, SVGAGI. The CDR3 coding sequence is TGTGCCAGCAGTTACGCTACCGGGACAGGGTCCTACGAGCAGTACTTC. Its translation: CASSYATGTGSYEQYF.

The rearrangement links TRBV18 to TRBJ2-1, with 8 positions matching TRBD2. Looked up from germline, CDR1 is KGHSH and CDR2 is LQKENI. The CDR3 contains 19 residues. The junction had 16 bases not matched to a gene; V was cut back by 5 bases and J by 1 base. The CDR3 nucleotides read TGTGCCAGCTCAAGTGGGTGGAGCGGGAGCGTGGGGTCCTACAATGAGCAGTTCTTC. Protein product: CASSSGWSGSVGSYNEQFF.

V usage is TRBV27 and J usage is TRBJ1-5; possibly TRBD1 for D (5 bases). CDR3 length: 15 residues. CDR1 and CDR2 from the germline V gene are MNHEY and SMNVEV (reference sequence). The V end was cut by 4 bases, the J end by 2 bases, with 12 bases between. CDR3 in DNA: TGTGCCAGCAGTTCCGGAAGCAGGGGCAATCAGCCCCAGCATTTT. This translates into CASSSGSRGNQPQHF.

This clone was seen only a few times. This chain joins TRBV5-4 and TRBJ1-1; no reliable D call. CDR3 size: 13 residues. V lost 2 bases, J lost 5 bases, and 10 bases lay in between. In germline, CDR1 is SGHNT, CDR2 YYREEE (reference sequence). The CDR3 DNA sequence: TGTGCCAGCAGCTTACAACGGAGGACTGAAGCTTTCTTT. It is translated as CASSLQRRTEAFF.

This sequence joins TRBV5-1 and TRBJ2-7; a weak D match, TRBD2 (6 bases). V was shortened by 0 bases and J by 7 bases, with 17 bases between the two germline ends. Germline V gives CDR1 SGHRS, CDR2 YFSETQ. The CDR3 sequence is 15 residues long. The CDR3 nucleotides read TGCGCCAGCAGCTTGGGGGGTGACCGCGGGGAAGAGCAGTACTTC. Translated, it gives CASSLGGDRGEEQYF.

V and J are TRBV2 and TRBJ2-7; a weak D match, TRBD2 (6 bases). Germline V lookup: CDR1 SNHLY, CDR2 FYNNEI. The CDR3 is 12 amino acids. V was pared by 6 bases and J by 0 bases, with 6 bases between. CDR3 DNA sequence: TGTGCCAGCAGCGGGAGCTCCTACGAGCAGTACTTC. Residues: CASSGSSYEQYF.

The chain employs TRBV7-2 and TRBJ1-1; D remains ambiguous. This CDR3 contains 14 residues. The germline V gene encodes CDR1 SGHTA and CDR2 FQGNSA. Trimming pared 1 base from V and 5 bases from J, leaving 11 bases between. The chain's CDR3 is CASSLVGSGTEAFF. In nucleotides, the CDR3 is TGTGCCAGCAGCTTAGTAGGGTCGGGGACTGAAGCTTTCTTT.

This chain connects TRBV7-2 to TRBJ2-1, with a weak D call TRBD2 (5 bases). V dropped 6 bases and J dropped 5 bases, with 17 bases sitting between them. This CDR3 is 15 amino acids long. Germline V gene data show CDR1 as SGHTA and CDR2 as FQGNSA. The CDR3: CASRPSGGRHNEQFF. As DNA, the CDR3 is TGTGCCAGCAGACCCTCTGGAGGACGCCACAATGAGCAGTTCTTC.

The chain links TRBV6-1 to TRBJ1-4; D unclear. V dropped 5 bases and J dropped 5 bases, with 9 bases sitting between them. CDR1 and CDR2 (germline): MNHNS, SASEGT. The CDR3 covers 13 residues. The CDR3 bases are TGTGCCAGCAGTATACGGAGAAATGAAAAACTGTTTTTT. Translating it yields CASSIRRNEKLFF.

The chain combines TRBV9 with TRBJ2-2; D is unresolved. Trimming pared 3 bases from V and 6 bases from J, leaving 6 bases between. This CDR3 region has 12 residues. Germline CDR1 is SGDLS and CDR2 is YYNGEE. For the CDR3, the DNA is TGTGCCAGCAGCGCCCTTTCCGGGGAGCTGTTTTTT. It codes for CASSALSGELFF.

The rearrangement links TRBV5-1 to TRBJ2-7; 10 nucleotides line up with TRBD2. This CDR3 has 15 amino acids. The germline V gene has CDR1 SGHRS and CDR2 YFSETQ. J gave up 3 bases and V 1 base, and 4 bases lay outside the gene matches. The CDR3 nucleotides are TGCGCCAGCAGCTTGTTAGCGGGAGGATTCTACGAGCAGTACTTC. It is translated as CASSLLAGGFYEQYF.

The chain couples TRBV29-1 to TRBJ2-3; no reliable D call. This CDR3 region has 14 residues. CDR1 is SQVTM, CDR2 ANQGSEA, per germline. Trimming removed 4 bases from V and 1 base from J, with 12 bases in between. The CDR3 DNA is TGCAGCGTTGGGTGGCAGGTCCGCACAGATACGCAGTATTTT. It yields the protein CSVGWQVRTDTQYF.

Written as DNA, the CDR3 is TGTGCCAGCCTCCGGGACAGGGCGTACAATGAGCAGTTCTTC. This gives the protein CASLRDRAYNEQFF. This chain connects TRBV2 to TRBJ2-1; 9 nucleotides agree with TRBD1. V was clipped by 8 bases and J by 4 bases; unmatched bases: 6. Germline CDR1 and CDR2: SNHLY and FYNNEI. This CDR3 is built from 14 residues.

This clone came up once. The CDR3 DNA follows: TGCGCCAGCAGCCAAGCCTTGGACAGGGGCTATGAGCAGTTCTTC. Translated: CASSQALDRGYEQFF. This sequence joins TRBV4-3 and TRBJ2-1, with 9 bases that match TRBD1. The CDR3 consists of 15 residues. CDR1 and CDR2 (germline): LGHNA, YSLEER. V lost 1 base, J lost 8 bases, and 6 bases stayed unmatched.

J is TRBJ2-5 and V is TRBV28; 10 positions match TRBD2. The length of the CDR3 is 17 residues. Trimming at V came to 11 bases and at J to 0 bases, leaving 15 bases not matched to a gene. Germline-derived CDR1 and CDR2 are MDHEN and SYDVKM. Here the CDR3 reads CASGGAGGSSYQETQYF. The CDR3 nucleotides are TGTGCCTCGGGCGGAGCGGGAGGGTCCTCCTACCAAGAGACCCAGTACTTC.

The V and J genes are TRBV7-3 and TRBJ2-1; TRBD2 matches 9 bases. The length of the CDR3 is 17 residues. V was pared by 5 bases and J by 4 bases, with 12 bases of the junction left unmatched. Per germline, CDR1 SGHTA and CDR2 FQGTGA. CDR3 loop: CASSPLPSGAGYNEQFF. The CDR3 coding sequence is TGTGCCAGCAGCCCCCTCCCTAGCGGGGCTGGTTACAATGAGCAGTTCTTC. Combining the CDR3 with reference TRBV7-3 and TRBJ2-1 gives the whole variable domain GAGVSQTPSNKVTEKGKYVELRCDPISGHTALYWYRQSLGQGPEFLIYFQGTGAADDSGLPNDRFFAVRPEGSVSTLKIQRTERGDSAVYLCASSPLPSGAGYNEQFFGPGTRLTVL.

This clone was recorded only once. The V call is TRBV5-1, the J call TRBJ2-1; 7 bases match TRBD2. The germline gives CDR1 SGHRS, CDR2 YFSETQ. The J segment lost 8 bases and the V segment lost 7 bases, leaving 15 bases of the junction unmatched. This CDR3 spans 15 amino acids. The CDR3 is CASGRSSGGQDEQFF. In DNA form, the CDR3 reads TGCGCCAGCGGTAGATCTAGCGGAGGGCAGGATGAGCAGTTCTTC.